These 30 T cell receptor beta chains came from one sample sequenced in a study of T cells in narcolepsy. Here immunoSEQ multiplex PCR was the method, and the copy in TCRdb shows in-frame clones only, minus some. The sample shows tens of thousands of clones, around 85% of them seen only once. What was sequenced was CD45RA- memory CD4+ T cells from PBMCs. Source of these receptors: a human donor with narcolepsy.

The chain uses TRBV5-5 and TRBJ2-7; the D is unclear. Germline V lookup: CDR1 SGHKS, CDR2 YYEKEE (reference sequence). This CDR3 spans 12 amino acids. Trimming shortened V by 3 bases and J by 3 bases, and 7 bases separated the two germline ends. CDR3 nucleotides: TGTGCCAGCAGCTCGAGAAACTACGAGCAGTACTTC. The encoded protein is CASSSRNYEQYF.

As for this clone: At one of its ends the junction is not consistent with the germline gene, which may arise from a read error. The CDR3 is CGAGRPPFQPQHF. The CDR3 DNA reads TGCGGGGCGGGGAGGCCCCCGTTTCAGCCCCAGCATTTT. This rearrangement joins TRBV6-5 to TRBJ1-5; maybe TRBD1 (5 bases). CDR1 MNHEY and CDR2 SVGAGI come from the germline V gene. There are 13 residues in the CDR3.

The V call is TRBV7-2, the J call TRBJ2-7; D is perhaps TRBD1 (5 bases). Between the trimmed V and J ends, which lost 2 bases and 2 bases, there was a span of 10 bases. The CDR3 contains 14 residues. Germline V CDR1 and CDR2: SGHTA, FQGNSA. The CDR3 sequence is CASSLFGRAYEQYF. The CDR3 DNA reads as TGTGCCAGCAGCTTATTCGGCAGGGCCTACGAGCAGTACTTC.

The rearrangement links TRBV6-4 to TRBJ2-7, with TRBD2 matching 10 bases. The V gene's germline CDR1 is MRHNA and CDR2 SNTAGT. The CDR3 contains 14 residues. With 6 bases clipped from V and 3 bases from J, the junction kept 5 bases outside the gene matches. CDR3 sequence reads: CASSRLAGFYEQYF. The DNA for the CDR3 is TGTGCCAGCAGCCGACTAGCGGGTTTCTACGAGCAGTACTTC.

The rearrangement uses TRBV5-6 and TRBJ2-2; D gene unclear. Per the germline V gene, CDR1 is SGHDT and CDR2 is YYEEEE. The CDR3 is 15 residues long. Trimming removed 0 bases from V and 3 bases from J, with 9 bases in between. The CDR3 is CASSLGPHYTGELFF. For the CDR3, the DNA is TGTGCCAGCAGCTTGGGGCCCCATTACACCGGGGAGCTGTTTTTT.

The J gene is TRBJ2-7, the V gene TRBV5-1; TRBD2 agrees at 10 bases. Germline CDR1 and CDR2: SGHRS and YFSETQ. J gave up 7 bases and V 4 bases, and 11 bases lay outside the gene matches. CDR3 length: 15 residues. CDR3 sequence reads: CASSPGTLAGAEQYF. The CDR3 coding sequence is TGCGCCAGCAGCCCGGGTACCCTAGCGGGAGCGGAGCAGTACTTC.

The DNA for the CDR3 is TGTGCCAGCAGCACCGGGACTAGCGGCAATGAGCAGTTCTTC. It translates to CASSTGTSGNEQFF. V gene TRBV11-2 combines with J gene TRBJ2-1; 11 nucleotides line up with TRBD2. Germline-derived CDR1 and CDR2 are SGHAT and FQNNGV. This CDR3 contains 14 residues. The V segment lost 5 bases and the J segment 6 bases; nucleotides outside the gene matches: 3.

The genes are TRBV19 and TRBJ1-3, with TRBD1 matching 9 bases. Trimming removed 3 bases from V and 0 bases from J; junction bases left unmatched: 6. The germline gives CDR1 LNHDA, CDR2 SQIVND (reference sequence). This CDR3 spans 17 amino acids. The CDR3 DNA follows: TGTGCCAGTAGTATTTCCTCGACAGGGGGCTCTGGAAACACCATATATTTT. Residues: CASSISSTGGSGNTIYF.

This chain uses TRBV27 with TRBJ1-2; D is uncertain. Per germline, CDR1 MNHEY and CDR2 SMNVEV (reference sequence). The V and J ends lost 5 bases and 4 bases respectively, with 14 bases between them. The CDR3 length is 14 residues. CDR3 DNA sequence: TGTGCCAGCAGTCCCGGGGTGGGAACCTATGGCTACACCTTC. The encoded protein is CASSPGVGTYGYTF.

To note about this clone: At one boundary the junction diverges from the germline segment, which might be a read error. The rearrangement links TRBV18 to TRBJ2-7, with 7 bases identical to TRBD2. The CDR3 covers 14 residues. Germline values: CDR1 KGHSH, CDR2 LQKENI. The CDR3 sequence is CASSPLASHYEQYF. CDR3 bases: TGTGCCAGCTCTCCACTAGCGTCCCACTACGAGCAGTACTTC.

This chain connects TRBV7-8 to TRBJ2-2; 10 positions agree with TRBD2. The CDR3 sequence is 17 residues long. The germline V gene has CDR1 SGHVS and CDR2 FQNEAQ. J gave up 2 bases and V 3 bases, and 6 bases lay outside the gene matches. The CDR3 DNA is TGTGCCAGCAGCTTGAGGACTAGCGGAAGTAACACCGGGGAGCTGTTTTTT. Translated: CASSLRTSGSNTGELFF.

This clone was observed once. The chain uses TRBV9 and TRBJ2-1; D ambiguous. Germline V gene sequence: CDR1 SGDLS, CDR2 YYNGEE. V shed 6 bases and J shed 9 bases, with 13 bases lying between them. This CDR3 is built from 12 residues. The CDR3 loop is CASMRIAGEQFF. DNA of the CDR3: TGTGCCAGCATGCGAATAGCTGGTGAGCAGTTCTTC.

This clone appeared a few times. This chain joins TRBV6-6 and TRBJ2-2, with D tentatively TRBD2 (6 bases). V lost 6 bases and J lost 2, with 13 bases in between. Per germline, CDR1 MNHNY and CDR2 SVGAGI (reference sequence). The length of the CDR3 is 15 residues. In nucleotides, the CDR3 is TGTGCCAGCAGCAGGCTAGCGACAAACACCGGGGAGCTGTTTTTT. Protein product: CASSRLATNTGELFF.

The table lists this clone with a few counts. The rearrangement uses TRBV19 and TRBJ2-2, with 10 bases fitting TRBD1. Germline loops: CDR1 LNHDA, CDR2 SQIVND (reference sequence). The CDR3 loop spans 15 amino acids. V was clipped by 7 bases and J by 5 bases; unmatched bases: 7. CDR3 nucleotide sequence: TGTGCCAGTACATCGACAGGGGGCGCGACCGGGGAGCTGTTTTTT. Protein sequence: CASTSTGGATGELFF.

The CDR3 DNA reads as TGTGCCAGCAGTCAACTCTCGGACAGCTTCGGTGAAAAACTGTTTTTT. Residues: CASSQLSDSFGEKLFF. The chain links TRBV2 to TRBJ1-4; maybe TRBD1 (6 bases). The CDR3 runs 16 residues. The germline V gene has CDR1 SNHLY and CDR2 FYNNEI. The V and J ends lost 5 bases and 7 bases respectively, with 20 bases between them.

The V call is TRBV2, the J call TRBJ1-2; 11 bases line up with TRBD1. J gave up 8 bases and V 6 bases, and 8 bases lay outside the gene matches. CDR3 length: 14 residues. Per germline, CDR1 SNHLY and CDR2 FYNNEI. CDR3 nucleotides: TGTGCCAGCAGGGGGACGGACAGGGGGCTCGGCTACACCTTC. Amino acid sequence: CASRGTDRGLGYTF. The full variable domain, in which reference TRBV2 and TRBJ1-2 provide the parts outside the CDR3, is EPEVTQTPSHQVTQMGQEVILRCVPISNHLYFYWYRQILGQKVEFLVSFYNNEISEKSEIFDDQFSVERPDGSNFTLKIRSTKLEDSAMYFCASRGTDRGLGYTFGSGTRLTVV.

The chain is built from TRBV7-9 and TRBJ2-7; D unclear. The CDR3 spans 13 residues. CDR1 is SEHNR and CDR2 is FQNEAQ in the germline V gene (reference sequence). V dropped 1 base and J dropped 0 bases, with 4 bases sitting between them. Here the CDR3 DNA reads TGTGCCAGCAGCTTAGGTCGCTCCTACGAGCAGTACTTC. Translated, it gives CASSLGRSYEQYF.

This chain uses TRBV2 with TRBJ2-7; 9 bases agree with TRBD1. CDR1 and CDR2 (germline): SNHLY, FYNNEI. CDR3 size: 15 residues. With V trimmed by 6 bases and J by 4 bases, 10 bases remained unmatched. This CDR3 reads CASSNPGTGRYEQYF. The CDR3 nucleotides are TGTGCCAGCAGCAACCCCGGGACAGGGCGGTACGAGCAGTACTTC.

This clone rates as large. This rearrangement joins TRBV5-5 to TRBJ1-3; 9 nucleotides align to TRBD1. The germline V gene has CDR1 SGHKS and CDR2 YYEKEE (reference sequence). The CDR3 loop spans 16 amino acids. The J segment lost 4 bases and the V segment lost 4 bases, leaving 9 bases of the junction unmatched. The CDR3: CASSPRDRVFGNTIYF. CDR3 coding DNA: TGTGCCAGCAGCCCCCGGGACAGGGTGTTCGGAAACACCATATATTTT.

This rearrangement joins TRBV4-1 to TRBJ2-3; tentatively, D is TRBD2 (5 bases). This CDR3 is built from 16 residues. V dropped 0 bases and J dropped 4 bases, with 14 bases sitting between them. Germline V lookup: CDR1 MGHRA, CDR2 YSYEKL. This CDR3 is CASSQDIGNVADTQYF. For the CDR3, the DNA is TGCGCCAGCAGCCAAGATATCGGGAATGTCGCAGATACGCAGTATTTT.

V is TRBV28 and J is TRBJ1-4; maybe TRBD1 (6 bases). V gave up 10 bases and J gave up 8 bases, with 17 bases separating them. This CDR3 comprises 13 residues. CDR1 is MDHEN and CDR2 is SYDVKM in the germline V gene. In DNA form, the CDR3 reads TGTGCCACCCAGGTCCAGGGGCGGGAAAAACTGTTTTTT. Amino acids: CATQVQGREKLFF.

V gene TRBV30 combines with J gene TRBJ2-2; D may be TRBD2 (6 bases). CDR1 and CDR2 (germline): GTSNPN, SVGIG (reference sequence). The CDR3 covers 14 residues. V gave up 3 bases and J gave up 4 bases, with 12 bases separating them. As DNA, the CDR3 is TGTGCCTGGAGACTAGCCCCTCTCACCGGGGAGCTGTTTTTT. It yields the protein CAWRLAPLTGELFF.

This clone occurred once. At one of its ends the junction is not consistent with the germline gene, which may arise from a read error. The chain has TRBV6-4 and TRBJ2-6; tentative D call: TRBD1 (6 bases). Germline values: CDR1 MRHNA, CDR2 SNTAGT. The CDR3 totals 17 residues. CDR3 amino acids: CASSDSRGSSGANVLTF. In DNA form, the CDR3 reads TGTGCCAGCAGTGACTCAAGGGGGTCCTCTGGAGCCAACGTCCTGACTTTC.

The chain has TRBV7-6 and TRBJ1-2, with TRBD1 matching 8 bases. From germline, CDR1 is SGHVS and CDR2 FNYEAQ. This CDR3 spans 15 amino acids. Trimming cost V 5 bases and J 6 bases; bases outside gene matches: 11. The CDR3 loop reads CASSASIRTGNGYTF. The CDR3 DNA is TGTGCCAGCAGCGCCTCTATTCGGACAGGGAATGGCTACACCTTC.

This chain connects TRBV7-3 to TRBJ2-7, with a weak D call TRBD2 (5 bases). V dropped 0 bases and J dropped 3 bases, with 12 bases sitting between them. The CDR3 runs 15 residues. Germline lookup yields CDR1 SGHTA and CDR2 FQGTGA. The CDR3 nucleotides are TGTGCCAGCAGCTTAACAAGCGAGGGATACTACGAGCAGTACTTC. Translating gives CASSLTSEGYYEQYF.

The gene calls are TRBV5-1 and TRBJ2-2, with 10 bases aligning to TRBD2. This CDR3 has 16 amino acids. Trimming at V came to 0 bases and at J to 5 bases, leaving 4 bases not matched to a gene. Germline CDR1 reads SGHRS; CDR2 reads YFSETQ. The CDR3 DNA reads TGCGCCAGCAGCTTGGAGCCTAGCGGGAGTACCGGGGAGCTGTTTTTT. It yields the protein CASSLEPSGSTGELFF.

This sequence joins TRBV7-6 and TRBJ2-1; D might be TRBD2 (5 bases). V was shortened by 1 base and J by 8 bases, with 15 bases between the two germline ends. The CDR3 is made up of 15 amino acids. CDR1 is SGHVS, CDR2 FNYEAQ, per germline. The DNA for the CDR3 is TGTGCCAGCAGCTTAGACGGCCGGGCCGGGGATGAGCAGTTCTTC. As protein: CASSLDGRAGDEQFF.

This chain uses TRBV30 with TRBJ1-2; tentative D call: TRBD1 (6 bases). This CDR3 has 11 amino acids. V was pared by 4 bases and J by 8 bases, with 11 bases between. The germline V gene has CDR1 GTSNPN and CDR2 SVGIG (reference sequence). The DNA of the CDR3 is TGTGCCTGGACCAGGGGCGGGGGCTACACCTTC. It encodes CAWTRGGGYTF.

The chain has TRBV30 and TRBJ2-3; TRBD1 matches 7 bases. The germline gives CDR1 GTSNPN, CDR2 SVGIG (reference sequence). With V trimmed by 0 bases and J by 0 bases, 24 bases remained unmatched. This CDR3 has 22 residues. As DNA, the CDR3 is TGTGCCTGGAGTGTAAGGGGGCGCGTAAACGTCCCGAGATACTCTAGCACAGATACGCAGTATTTT. This translates into CAWSVRGRVNVPRYSSTDTQYF.

V gene TRBV27 combines with J gene TRBJ1-3; 11 nucleotides line up with TRBD1. CDR3 length: 19 residues. After removal of 2 bases from V and 4 bases from J, the junction contained 13 bases not matched to a gene. Germline assignment: CDR1 MNHEY and CDR2 SMNVEV (reference sequence). CDR3 amino acids: CASSLRFFPDRGLGNTIYF. The CDR3 coding sequence is TGTGCCAGCAGTTTACGATTCTTCCCGGACAGGGGGCTAGGAAACACCATATATTTT.